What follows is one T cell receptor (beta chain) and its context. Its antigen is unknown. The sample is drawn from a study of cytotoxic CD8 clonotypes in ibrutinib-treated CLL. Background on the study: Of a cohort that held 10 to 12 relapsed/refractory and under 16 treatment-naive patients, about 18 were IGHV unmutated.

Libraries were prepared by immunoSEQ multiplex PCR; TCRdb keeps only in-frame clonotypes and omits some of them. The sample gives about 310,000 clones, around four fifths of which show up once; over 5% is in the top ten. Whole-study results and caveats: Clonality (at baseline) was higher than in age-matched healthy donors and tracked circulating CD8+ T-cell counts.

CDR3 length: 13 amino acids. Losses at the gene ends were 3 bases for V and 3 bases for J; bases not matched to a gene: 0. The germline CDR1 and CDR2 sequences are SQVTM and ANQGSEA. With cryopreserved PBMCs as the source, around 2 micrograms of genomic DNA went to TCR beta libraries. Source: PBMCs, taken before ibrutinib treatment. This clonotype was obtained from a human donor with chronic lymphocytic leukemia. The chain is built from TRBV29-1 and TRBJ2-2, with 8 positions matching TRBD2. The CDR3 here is CSVERGDTGELFF. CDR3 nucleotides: TGCAGCGTTGAGCGGGGGGACACCGGGGAGCTGTTTTTT.